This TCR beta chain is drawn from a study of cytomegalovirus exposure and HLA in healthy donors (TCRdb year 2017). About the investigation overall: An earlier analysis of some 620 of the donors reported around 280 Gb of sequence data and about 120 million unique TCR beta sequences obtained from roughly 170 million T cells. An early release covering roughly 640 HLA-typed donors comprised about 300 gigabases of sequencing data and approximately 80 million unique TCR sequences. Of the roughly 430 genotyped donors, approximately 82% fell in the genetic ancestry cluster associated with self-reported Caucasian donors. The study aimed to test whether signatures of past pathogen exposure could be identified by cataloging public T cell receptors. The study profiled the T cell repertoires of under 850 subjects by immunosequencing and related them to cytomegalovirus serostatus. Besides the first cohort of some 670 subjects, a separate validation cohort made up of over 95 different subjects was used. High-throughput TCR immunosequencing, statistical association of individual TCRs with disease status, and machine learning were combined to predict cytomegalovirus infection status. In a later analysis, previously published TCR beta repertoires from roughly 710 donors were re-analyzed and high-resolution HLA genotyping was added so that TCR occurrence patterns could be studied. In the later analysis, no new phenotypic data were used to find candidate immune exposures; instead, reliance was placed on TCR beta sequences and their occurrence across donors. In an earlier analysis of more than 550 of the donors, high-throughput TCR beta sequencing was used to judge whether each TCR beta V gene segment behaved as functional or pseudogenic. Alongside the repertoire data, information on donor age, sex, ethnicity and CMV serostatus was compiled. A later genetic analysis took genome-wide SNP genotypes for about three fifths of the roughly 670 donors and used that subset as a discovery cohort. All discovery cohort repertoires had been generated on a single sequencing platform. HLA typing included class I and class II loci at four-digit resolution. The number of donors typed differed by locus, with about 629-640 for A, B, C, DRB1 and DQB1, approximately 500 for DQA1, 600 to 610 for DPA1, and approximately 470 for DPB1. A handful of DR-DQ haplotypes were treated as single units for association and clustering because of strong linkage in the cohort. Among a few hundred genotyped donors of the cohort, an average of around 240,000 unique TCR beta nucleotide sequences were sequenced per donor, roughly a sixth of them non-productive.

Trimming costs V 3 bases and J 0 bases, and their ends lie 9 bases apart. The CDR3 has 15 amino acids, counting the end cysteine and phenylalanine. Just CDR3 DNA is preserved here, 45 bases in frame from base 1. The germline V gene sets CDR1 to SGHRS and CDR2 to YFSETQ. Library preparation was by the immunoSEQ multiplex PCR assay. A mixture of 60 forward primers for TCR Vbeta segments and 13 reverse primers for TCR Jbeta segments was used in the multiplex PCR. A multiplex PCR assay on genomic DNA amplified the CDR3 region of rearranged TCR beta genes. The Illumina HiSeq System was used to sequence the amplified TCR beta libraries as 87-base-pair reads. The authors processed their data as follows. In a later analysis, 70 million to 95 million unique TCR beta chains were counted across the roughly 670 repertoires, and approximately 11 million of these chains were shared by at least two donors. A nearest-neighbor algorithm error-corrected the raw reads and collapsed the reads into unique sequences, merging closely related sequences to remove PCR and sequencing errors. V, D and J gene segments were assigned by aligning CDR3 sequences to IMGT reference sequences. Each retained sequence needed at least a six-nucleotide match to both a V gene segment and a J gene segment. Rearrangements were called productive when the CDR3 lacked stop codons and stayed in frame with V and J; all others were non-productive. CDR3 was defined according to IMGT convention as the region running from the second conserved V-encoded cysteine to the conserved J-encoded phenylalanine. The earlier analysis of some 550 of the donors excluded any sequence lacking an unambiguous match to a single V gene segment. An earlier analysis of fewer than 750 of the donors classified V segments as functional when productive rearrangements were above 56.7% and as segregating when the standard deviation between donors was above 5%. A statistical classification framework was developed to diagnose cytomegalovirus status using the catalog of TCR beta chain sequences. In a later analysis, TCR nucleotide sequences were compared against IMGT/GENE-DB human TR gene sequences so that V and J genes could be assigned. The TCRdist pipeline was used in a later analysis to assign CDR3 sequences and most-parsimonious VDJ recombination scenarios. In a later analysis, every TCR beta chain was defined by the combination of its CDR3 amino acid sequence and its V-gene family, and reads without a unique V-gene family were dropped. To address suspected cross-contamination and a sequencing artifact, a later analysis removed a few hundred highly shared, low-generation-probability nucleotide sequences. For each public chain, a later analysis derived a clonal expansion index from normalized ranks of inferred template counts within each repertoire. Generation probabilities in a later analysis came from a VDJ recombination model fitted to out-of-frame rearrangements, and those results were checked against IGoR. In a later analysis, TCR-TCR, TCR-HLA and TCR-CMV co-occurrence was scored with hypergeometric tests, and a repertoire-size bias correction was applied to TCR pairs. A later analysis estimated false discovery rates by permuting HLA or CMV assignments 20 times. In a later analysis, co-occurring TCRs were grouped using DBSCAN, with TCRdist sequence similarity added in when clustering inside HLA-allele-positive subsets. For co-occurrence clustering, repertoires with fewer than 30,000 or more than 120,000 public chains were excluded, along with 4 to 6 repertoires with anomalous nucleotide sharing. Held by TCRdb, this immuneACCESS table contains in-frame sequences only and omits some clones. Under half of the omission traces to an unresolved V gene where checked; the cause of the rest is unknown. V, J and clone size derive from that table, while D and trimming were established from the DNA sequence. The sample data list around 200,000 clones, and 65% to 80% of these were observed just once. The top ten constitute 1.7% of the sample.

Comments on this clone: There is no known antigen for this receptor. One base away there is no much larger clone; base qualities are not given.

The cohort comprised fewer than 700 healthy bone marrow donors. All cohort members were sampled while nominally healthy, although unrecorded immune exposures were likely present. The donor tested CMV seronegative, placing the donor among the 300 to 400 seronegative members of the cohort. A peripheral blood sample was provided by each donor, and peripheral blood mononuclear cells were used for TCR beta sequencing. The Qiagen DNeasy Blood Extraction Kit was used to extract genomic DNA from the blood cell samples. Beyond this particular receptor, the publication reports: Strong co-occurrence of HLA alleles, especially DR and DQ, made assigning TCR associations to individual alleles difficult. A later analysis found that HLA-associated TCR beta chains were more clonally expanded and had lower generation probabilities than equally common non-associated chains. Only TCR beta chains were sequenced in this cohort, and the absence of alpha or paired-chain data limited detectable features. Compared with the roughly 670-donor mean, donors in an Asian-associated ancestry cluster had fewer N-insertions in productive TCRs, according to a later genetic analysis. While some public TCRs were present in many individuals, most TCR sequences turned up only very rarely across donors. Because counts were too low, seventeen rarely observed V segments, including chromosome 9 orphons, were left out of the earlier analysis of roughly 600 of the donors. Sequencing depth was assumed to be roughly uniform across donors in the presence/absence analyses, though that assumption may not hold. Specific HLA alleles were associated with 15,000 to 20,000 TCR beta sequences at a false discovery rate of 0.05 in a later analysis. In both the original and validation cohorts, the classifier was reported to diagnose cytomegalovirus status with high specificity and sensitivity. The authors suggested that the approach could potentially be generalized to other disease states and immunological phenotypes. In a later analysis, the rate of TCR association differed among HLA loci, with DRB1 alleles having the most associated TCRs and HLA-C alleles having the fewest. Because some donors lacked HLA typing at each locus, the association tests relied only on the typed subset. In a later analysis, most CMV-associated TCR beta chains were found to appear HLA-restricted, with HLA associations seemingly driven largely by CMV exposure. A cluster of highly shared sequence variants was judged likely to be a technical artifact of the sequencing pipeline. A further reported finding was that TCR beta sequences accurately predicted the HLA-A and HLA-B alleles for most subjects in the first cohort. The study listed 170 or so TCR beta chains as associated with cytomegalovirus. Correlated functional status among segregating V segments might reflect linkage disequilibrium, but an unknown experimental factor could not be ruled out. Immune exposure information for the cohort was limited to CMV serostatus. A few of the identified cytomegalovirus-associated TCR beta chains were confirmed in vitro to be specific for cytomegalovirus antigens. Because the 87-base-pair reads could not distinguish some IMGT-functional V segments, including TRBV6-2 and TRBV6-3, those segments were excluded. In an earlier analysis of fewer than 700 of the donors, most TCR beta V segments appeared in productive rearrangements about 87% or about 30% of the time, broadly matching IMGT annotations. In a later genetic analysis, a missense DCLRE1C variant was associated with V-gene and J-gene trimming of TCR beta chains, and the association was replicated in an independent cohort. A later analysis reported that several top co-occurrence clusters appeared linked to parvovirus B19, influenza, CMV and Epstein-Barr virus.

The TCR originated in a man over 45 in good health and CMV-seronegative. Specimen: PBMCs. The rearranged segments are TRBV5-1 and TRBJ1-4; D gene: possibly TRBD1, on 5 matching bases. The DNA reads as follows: TGCGCCAGCAGCTGGCAGGGTTCAACTAATGAAAAACTGTTTTTT. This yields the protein CASSWQGSTNEKLFF.